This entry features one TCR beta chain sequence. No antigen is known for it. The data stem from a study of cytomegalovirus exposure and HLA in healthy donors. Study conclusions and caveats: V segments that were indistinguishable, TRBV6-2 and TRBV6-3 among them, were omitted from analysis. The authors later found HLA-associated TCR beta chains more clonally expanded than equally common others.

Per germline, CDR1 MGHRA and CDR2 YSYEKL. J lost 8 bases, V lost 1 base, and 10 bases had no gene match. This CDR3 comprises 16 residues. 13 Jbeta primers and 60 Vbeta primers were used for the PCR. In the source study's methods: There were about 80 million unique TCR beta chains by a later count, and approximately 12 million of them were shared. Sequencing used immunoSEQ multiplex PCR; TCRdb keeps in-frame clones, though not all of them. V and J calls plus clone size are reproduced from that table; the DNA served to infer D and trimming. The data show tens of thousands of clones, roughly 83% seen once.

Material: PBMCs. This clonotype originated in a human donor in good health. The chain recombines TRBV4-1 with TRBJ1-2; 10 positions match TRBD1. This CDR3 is CASSQGWAETGGGYTF. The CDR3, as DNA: TGCGCCAGCAGCCAAGGCTGGGCCGAGACAGGGGGCGGCTACACCTTC.